The 20 T cell receptor beta chains given below trace back to one sample, sequenced in a study of CD8+CD57+ T cells in acquired aplastic anemia. Patients chosen for sequencing had shown CD8+CD57+ cell expansion by flow cytometry. The use of genomic DNA as template underpinned the TCR beta VDJ and CDR3 profiling. TCRdb recomputed calls from the reads with MiXCR, one row per CDR3 protein. The sample lists some 170,000 distinct CDR3 sequences, over 70% seen once, with around 45% in the top ten. Sequencing used sorted CD4+, CD8+, or CD8+CD57+ T cells (not recorded which) from PBMCs. The receptors come from a human donor with aplastic anemia.

V usage is TRBV2 and J usage is TRBJ2-2, with TRBD1 identical over 7 bases. CDR1 and CDR2 (germline): SNHLY, FYNNEI. Germline trimming cut 6 bases from V and 6 bases from J; bases unmatched to any gene: 4. The CDR3 has 13 residues. The CDR3 sequence: CASRQQGPGELFF. CDR3 in DNA: TGTGCCAGCAGACAACAGGGGCCCGGGGAGCTGTTTTTT.

There are a few counts of this clonotype. The chain joins TRBV12-3 or TRBV12-4 to TRBJ1-1; D uncertain. Deletions cut 1 base from V and 3 bases from J, with 0 bases between. The CDR3 is 11 amino acids. The CDR3 region is CASSLDTEAFF. The CDR3 coding sequence is TGTGCCAGCAGTTTAGACACTGAAGCTTTCTTT.

The rearrangement joins TRBV7-6 to TRBJ1-1; D is perhaps TRBD1 (6 bases). This CDR3 has 12 residues. Germline V gene data show CDR1 as SGHVS and CDR2 as FNYEAQ. V lost 3 bases and J 7 bases, leaving 9 bases between the germline ends. The CDR3 here is CASSLEGVEAFF. The CDR3 nucleotides read TGTGCCAGCAGCTTGGAGGGGGTTGAAGCTTTCTTT.

V and J are TRBV2 and TRBJ1-1; maybe TRBD1 (6 bases). CDR1 is SNHLY and CDR2 is FYNNEI in the germline V gene. The CDR3 has 14 amino acids. The germline V and J ends were trimmed by 7 bases and 13 bases, with 25 bases remaining between them. CDR3 residues: CASTQGWGGTRDFF. CDR3 nucleotides: TGTGCCAGCACCCAAGGATGGGGGGGCACGAGGGATTTCTTT. Full variable domain (outside the CDR3, taken from reference TRBV2 and TRBJ1-1): EPEVTQTPSHQVTQMGQEVILRCVPISNHLYFYWYRQILGQKVEFLVSFYNNEISEKSEIFDDQFSVERPDGSNFTLKIRSTKLEDSAMYFCASTQGWGGTRDFFGQGTRLTVV.

The chain joins TRBV6-5 to TRBJ1-4; D may be TRBD1 (5 bases). Trimming cost V 8 bases and J 11 bases, with 12 bases left between them. Germline assignment: CDR1 MNHEY and CDR2 SVGAGI. This CDR3 spans 11 amino acids. CDR3 loop: CASLSEGKLFF. The CDR3 DNA is TGTGCCAGCCTGAGCGAGGGGAAACTGTTTTTT.

J is TRBJ2-5 and V is TRBV2; 8 bases are a match to TRBD2. The CDR3 is made up of 15 amino acids. The trim removed 8 bases at V and 4 bases at J, leaving 12 bases unmatched. From germline, CDR1 is SNHLY and CDR2 FYNNEI. As DNA, the CDR3 is TGTGCCAGCTGGGACCCGGGAGGGCCAGGAGAGACCCAGTACTTC. Residues: CASWDPGGPGETQYF.

The genes are TRBV6-4 and TRBJ1-2; 10 bases match TRBD1. Trimming cost V 1 base and J 6 bases; bases outside gene matches: 2. Germline CDR1 is MRHNA and CDR2 is SNTAGT. This CDR3 has 14 amino acids. The CDR3 sequence is CASSDLGTGDGYTF. The DNA for the CDR3 is TGTGCCAGCAGTGACTTAGGGACAGGGGATGGCTACACCTTC.

This clonotype has at least ten counts. Germline and junction disagree at one end, which may indicate a read error. The chain couples TRBV6-2 or TRBV6-3 to TRBJ2-5; D not certain. CDR1 and CDR2 from the germline V gene are MNHEY and SVGEGT. The CDR3 is 9 amino acids. CDR3 DNA: TGTGCCAGCAATCCGGCCCGGCACTTC. The encoded protein is CASNPARHF.

The chain couples TRBV20-1 to TRBJ2-5; 9 bases are shared with TRBD2. V lost 3 bases and J lost 3; bases outside the gene matches: 5. The CDR3 spans 14 residues. Looked up from germline, CDR1 is DFQATT and CDR2 is SNEGSKA (reference sequence). The CDR3 DNA reads as TGCAGTGCTAGTAGACTAGCGGAAAAAGAGACCCAGTACTTC. As protein: CSASRLAEKETQYF.

There are a few counts of this clonotype. This rearrangement joins TRBV20-1 to TRBJ2-7, with 8 bases aligning to TRBD1. Germline CDR1 and CDR2: DFQATT and SNEGSKA (reference sequence). This CDR3 is built from 14 residues. J lost 5 bases, V lost 1 base, and 7 bases had no gene match. The CDR3 region has the DNA TGCAGTGCTAGAGGGAGGACAGGGAGCCACGAGCAGTACTTC. Its translation is CSARGRTGSHEQYF.

The genes are TRBV7-8 and TRBJ1-2; no reliable D call. This CDR3 region has 13 residues. Trimming left V 5 bases short and J 4 bases short, with 11 bases between. Germline CDR1 and CDR2: SGHVS and FQNEAQ. CDR3 amino acids: CASSRSGGYGYTF. The CDR3 region has the DNA TGTGCCAGCAGCCGGTCTGGAGGCTATGGCTACACCTTC.

The chain joins TRBV15 to TRBJ1-5; the D gene is possibly TRBD1 (6 bases). V was trimmed by 1 base and J by 5 bases, leaving 18 bases between them. This CDR3 is 17 amino acids long. Per germline, CDR1 LNHNV and CDR2 YYDKDF (reference sequence). The CDR3 bases are TGTGCCACCAGCAGAGTTGGCCAGGGGCGCAAAGATCAGCCCCAGCATTTT. This encodes CATSRVGQGRKDQPQHF.

This chain links TRBV20-1 with TRBJ1-5, with no clear D. The CDR3 has 11 residues. Trimming took 5 bases from V and 6 from J, leaving 8 bases between them. CDR1 DFQATT and CDR2 SNEGSKA come from the germline V gene (reference sequence). This CDR3 reads CSAPTAQPQHF. In DNA, the CDR3 is TGCAGTGCTCCGACGGCTCAGCCCCAGCATTTT.

This clonotype was seen more than once but under ten times. The rearrangement links TRBV24-1 to TRBJ2-3; 10 bases map to TRBD1. V trimming: 3 bases; J trimming: 3 bases; junction bases outside the gene matches: 5. The CDR3 has 16 residues. Looked up from germline, CDR1 is KGHDR and CDR2 is SFDVKD. This CDR3 is CATSDVTGGATDTQYF. The DNA of the CDR3 is TGTGCCACCAGTGATGTGACAGGGGGCGCGACAGATACGCAGTATTTT.

The chain has TRBV7-3 and TRBJ2-1, with D possibly matching TRBD2 (7 bases). V lost 3 bases to trimming and J lost 6 bases, with 9 bases between them. The germline V gene encodes CDR1 SGHTA and CDR2 FQGTGA. The CDR3 is made up of 13 amino acids. CDR3 sequence: CASSLGGPNEQFF. CDR3 sequence (DNA): TGTGCCAGCAGCTTGGGGGGGCCCAATGAGCAGTTCTTC.

Only a few counts were recorded for this clonotype. The chain combines TRBV20-1 with TRBJ2-7; the D gene is possibly TRBD2 (5 bases). V was shortened by 0 bases and J by 7 bases, with 10 bases between the two germline ends. The CDR3 is 12 residues long. The V gene's germline CDR1 is DFQATT and CDR2 SNEGSKA (reference sequence). For the CDR3, the DNA is TGCAGTGCTAGAGATAACGGGGTTGAGCAGTACTTC. Amino acid sequence: CSARDNGVEQYF.

The chain recombines TRBV6-2 or TRBV6-3 with TRBJ2-7; no firm D call. CDR3 length: 14 amino acids. CDR1 is MNHEY, CDR2 SVGEGT, per germline. Trimming left V 0 bases short and J 0 bases short, with 6 bases between. Here the CDR3 DNA reads TGTGCCAGCAGTTACTCGACGCGCTCCTACGAGCAGTACTTC. Protein product: CASSYSTRSYEQYF.

The gene calls are TRBV7-9 and TRBJ1-4, with 7 bases matching TRBD1. This CDR3 has 16 residues. Unmatched junction bases numbered 13, after V lost 6 bases and J lost 6 bases. Germline CDR1 SEHNR, CDR2 FQNEAQ (reference sequence). As DNA, the CDR3 is TGTGCCAGCAGTCGTGGGTGGGGACAGTCGCATGAAAAACTGTTTTTT. Amino acids: CASSRGWGQSHEKLFF.

V gene TRBV6-1 combines with J gene TRBJ2-2; D possibly uses TRBD1 or TRBD2 (5 bases each). Germline V lookup: CDR1 MNHNS, CDR2 SASEGT. The V and J ends lost 5 bases and 2 bases respectively, with 12 bases between them. The CDR3 contains 15 residues. DNA of the CDR3: TGTGCCAGCAGTTTAAGCCGGGACAACACCGGGGAGCTGTTTTTT. Its translation: CASSLSRDNTGELFF.

J is TRBJ2-5 and V is TRBV5-1; 13 bases line up with TRBD2. Germline V CDR1 and CDR2: SGHRS, YFSETQ. The CDR3 consists of 18 residues. Trimming at V came to 4 bases and at J to 0 bases, leaving 9 bases not matched to a gene. The CDR3 protein is CASSIGLAGASYQETQYF. The CDR3 DNA reads TGCGCCAGCAGCATCGGACTAGCGGGGGCCTCGTACCAAGAGACCCAGTACTTC.